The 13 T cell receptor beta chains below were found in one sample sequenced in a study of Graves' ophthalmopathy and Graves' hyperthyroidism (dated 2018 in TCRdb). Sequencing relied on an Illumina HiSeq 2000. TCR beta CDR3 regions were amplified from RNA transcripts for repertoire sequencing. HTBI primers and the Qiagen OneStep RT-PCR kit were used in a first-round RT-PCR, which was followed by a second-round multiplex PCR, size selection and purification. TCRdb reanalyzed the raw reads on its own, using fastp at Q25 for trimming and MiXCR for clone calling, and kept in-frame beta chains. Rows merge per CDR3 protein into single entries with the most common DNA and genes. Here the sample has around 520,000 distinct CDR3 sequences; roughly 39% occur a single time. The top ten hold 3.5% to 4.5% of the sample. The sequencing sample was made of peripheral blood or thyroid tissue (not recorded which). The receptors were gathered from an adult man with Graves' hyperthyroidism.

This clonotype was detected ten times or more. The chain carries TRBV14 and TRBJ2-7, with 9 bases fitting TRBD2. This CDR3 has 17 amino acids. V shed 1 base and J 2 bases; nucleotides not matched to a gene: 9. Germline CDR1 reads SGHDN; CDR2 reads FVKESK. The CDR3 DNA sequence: TGTGCCAGCAGCCAAGCGAGGGGGACTAGCAGAACCTACGAGCAGTACTTC. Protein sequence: CASSQARGTSRTYEQYF.

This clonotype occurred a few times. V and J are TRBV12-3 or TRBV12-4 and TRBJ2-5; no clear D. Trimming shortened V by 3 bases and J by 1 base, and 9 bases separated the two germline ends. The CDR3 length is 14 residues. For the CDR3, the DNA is TGTGCCAGCAGTTTCATGGGCAGCCAAGAGACCCAGTACTTC. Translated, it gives CASSFMGSQETQYF.

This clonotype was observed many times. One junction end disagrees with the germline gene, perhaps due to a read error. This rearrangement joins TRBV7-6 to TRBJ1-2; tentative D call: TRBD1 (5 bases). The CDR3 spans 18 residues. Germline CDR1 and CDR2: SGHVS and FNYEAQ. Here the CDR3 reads CASSLAPASQGPNYGYTF. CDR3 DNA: TGTGCCAGCAGCCTAGCACCCGCTTCCCAGGGCCCTAACTATGGCTACACCTTC.

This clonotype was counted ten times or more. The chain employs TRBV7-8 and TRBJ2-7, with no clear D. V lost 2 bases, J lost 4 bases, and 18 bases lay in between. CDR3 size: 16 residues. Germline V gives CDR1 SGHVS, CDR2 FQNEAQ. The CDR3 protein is CASSLSETPVGYEQYF. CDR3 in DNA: TGTGCCAGCAGCTTATCCGAGACCCCGGTCGGGTACGAGCAGTACTTC.

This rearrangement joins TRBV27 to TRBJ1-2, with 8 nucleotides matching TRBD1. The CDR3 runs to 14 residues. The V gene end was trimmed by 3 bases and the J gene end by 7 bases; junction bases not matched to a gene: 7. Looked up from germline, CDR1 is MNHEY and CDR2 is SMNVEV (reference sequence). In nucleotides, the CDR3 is TGTGCCAGCAGTTTCAGCCAGGGGGCAGGTGGCTACACCTTC. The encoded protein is CASSFSQGAGGYTF.

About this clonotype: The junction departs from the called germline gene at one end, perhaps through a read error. Here the CDR3 DNA reads TGTGCCACCAGTGATGGGGTGCTCAGAAGCAATGAGCAGTTCTTC. Its protein is CATSDGVLRSNEQFF. The chain joins TRBV6-5 to TRBJ2-7; D not resolved. The J call is uncertain, as TRBJ2-1 better fits the DNA end. CDR1 and CDR2 (germline): MNHEY, SVGAGI. The CDR3 runs 15 residues.

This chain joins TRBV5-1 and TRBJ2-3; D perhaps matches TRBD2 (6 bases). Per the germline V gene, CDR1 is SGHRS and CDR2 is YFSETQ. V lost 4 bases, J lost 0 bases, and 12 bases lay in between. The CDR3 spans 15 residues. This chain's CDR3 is CASSPGDHSTDTQYF. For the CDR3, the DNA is TGCGCCAGCAGCCCGGGGGACCATAGCACAGATACGCAGTATTTT.

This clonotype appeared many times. CDR3 residues: CASGGAGYTF. The CDR3 nucleotides read TGTGCCAGCGGCGGGGCCGGCTACACCTTC. The gene calls are TRBV12-3 or TRBV12-4 and TRBJ1-2; D is perhaps TRBD1 (5 bases). V was clipped by 8 bases and J by 8 bases, with 9 bases between them. The CDR3 is 10 amino acids.

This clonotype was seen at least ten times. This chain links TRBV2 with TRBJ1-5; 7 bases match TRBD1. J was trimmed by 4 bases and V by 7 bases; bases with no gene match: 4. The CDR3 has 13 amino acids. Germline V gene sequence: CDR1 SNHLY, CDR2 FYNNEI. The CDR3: CASMGTENQPQHF. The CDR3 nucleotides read TGTGCCAGCATGGGGACAGAAAATCAGCCCCAGCATTTT.

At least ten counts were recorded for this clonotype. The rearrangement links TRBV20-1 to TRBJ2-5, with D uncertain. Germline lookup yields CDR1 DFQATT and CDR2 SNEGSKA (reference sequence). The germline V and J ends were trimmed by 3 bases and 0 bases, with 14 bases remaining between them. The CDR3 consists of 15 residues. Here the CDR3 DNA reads TGCAGTGCTAGGCGCCCCATGGGGAACCAAGAGACCCAGTACTTC. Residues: CSARRPMGNQETQYF.

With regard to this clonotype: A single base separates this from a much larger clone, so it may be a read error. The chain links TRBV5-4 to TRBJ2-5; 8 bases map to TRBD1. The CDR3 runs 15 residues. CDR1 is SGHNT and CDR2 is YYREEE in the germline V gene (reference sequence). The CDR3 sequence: CASSTRTGHQGTQYF. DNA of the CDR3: TGTGCCAGCAGCACCCGGACAGGGCACCAAGGGACCCAGTACTTC.

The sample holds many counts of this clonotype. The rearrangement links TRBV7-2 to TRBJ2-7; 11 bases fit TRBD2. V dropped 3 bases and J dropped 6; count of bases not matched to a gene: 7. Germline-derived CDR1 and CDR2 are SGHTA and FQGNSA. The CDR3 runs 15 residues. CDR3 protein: CASSLIAGGDGEQYF. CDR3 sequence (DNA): TGTGCCAGCAGCTTGATAGCGGGAGGGGACGGCGAGCAGTACTTC.

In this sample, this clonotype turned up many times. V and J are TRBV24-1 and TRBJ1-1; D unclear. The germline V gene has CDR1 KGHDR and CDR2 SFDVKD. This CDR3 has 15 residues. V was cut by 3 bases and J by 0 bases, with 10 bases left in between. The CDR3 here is CATSDPRSLNTEAFF. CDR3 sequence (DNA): TGTGCCACCAGTGATCCGAGGTCCCTGAACACTGAAGCTTTCTTT.